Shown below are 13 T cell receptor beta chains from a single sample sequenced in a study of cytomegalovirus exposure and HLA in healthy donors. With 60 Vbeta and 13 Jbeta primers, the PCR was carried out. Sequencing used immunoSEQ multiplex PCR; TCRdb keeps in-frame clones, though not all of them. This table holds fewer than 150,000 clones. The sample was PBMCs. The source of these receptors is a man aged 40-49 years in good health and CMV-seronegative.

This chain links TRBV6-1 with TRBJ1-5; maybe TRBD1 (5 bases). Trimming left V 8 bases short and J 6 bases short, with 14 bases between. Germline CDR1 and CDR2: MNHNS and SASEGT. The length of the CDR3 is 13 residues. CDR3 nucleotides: TGTGCCAGCCAGGGTGATTTGGGTCAGCCCCAGCATTTT. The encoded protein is CASQGDLGQPQHF.

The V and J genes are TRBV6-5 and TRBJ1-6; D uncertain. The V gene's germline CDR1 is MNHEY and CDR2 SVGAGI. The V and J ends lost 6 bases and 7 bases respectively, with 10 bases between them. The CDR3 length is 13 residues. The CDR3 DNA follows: TGTGCCAGCAGCCGACGAGGAAATTCACCCCTCCACTTT. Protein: CASSRRGNSPLHF.

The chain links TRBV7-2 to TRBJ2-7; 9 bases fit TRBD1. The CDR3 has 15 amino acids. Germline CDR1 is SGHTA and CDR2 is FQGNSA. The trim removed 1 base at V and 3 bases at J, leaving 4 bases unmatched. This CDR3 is CASSLDTGGHYEQYF. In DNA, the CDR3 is TGTGCCAGCAGCTTAGACACAGGGGGCCACTACGAGCAGTACTTC.

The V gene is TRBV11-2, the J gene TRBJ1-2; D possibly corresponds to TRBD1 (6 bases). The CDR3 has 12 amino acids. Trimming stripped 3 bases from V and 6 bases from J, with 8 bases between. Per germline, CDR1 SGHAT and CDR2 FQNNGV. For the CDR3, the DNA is TGTGCCAGCAGCTTTCAGGGGAATGGCTACACCTTC. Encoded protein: CASSFQGNGYTF.

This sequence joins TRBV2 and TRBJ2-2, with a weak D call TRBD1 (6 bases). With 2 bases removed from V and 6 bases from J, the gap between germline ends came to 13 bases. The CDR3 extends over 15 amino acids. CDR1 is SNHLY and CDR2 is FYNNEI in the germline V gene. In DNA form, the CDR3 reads TGTGCCAGCAGTGAAAGGGGGAACGGACCCGGGGAGCTGTTTTTT. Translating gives CASSERGNGPGELFF. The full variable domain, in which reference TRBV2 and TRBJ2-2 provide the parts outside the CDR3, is EPEVTQTPSHQVTQMGQEVILRCVPISNHLYFYWYRQILGQKVEFLVSFYNNEISEKSEIFDDQFSVERPDGSNFTLKIRSTKLEDSAMYFCASSERGNGPGELFFGEGSRLTVL.

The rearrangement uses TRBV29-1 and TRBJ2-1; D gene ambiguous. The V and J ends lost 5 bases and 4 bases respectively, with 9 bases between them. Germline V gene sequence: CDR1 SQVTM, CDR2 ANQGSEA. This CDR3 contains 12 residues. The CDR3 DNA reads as TGCAGCGTTCATGGAGTTTACAATGAGCAGTTCTTC. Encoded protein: CSVHGVYNEQFF.

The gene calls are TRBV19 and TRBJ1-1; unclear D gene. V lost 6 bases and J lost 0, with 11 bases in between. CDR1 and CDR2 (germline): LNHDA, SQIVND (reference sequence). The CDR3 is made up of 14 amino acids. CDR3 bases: TGTGCCAGTAGAACGGGATCCATGAACACTGAAGCTTTCTTT. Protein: CASRTGSMNTEAFF.

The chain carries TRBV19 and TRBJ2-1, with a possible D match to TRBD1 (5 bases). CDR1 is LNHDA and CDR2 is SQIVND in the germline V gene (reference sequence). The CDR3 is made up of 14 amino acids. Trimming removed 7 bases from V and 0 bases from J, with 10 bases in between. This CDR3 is CASTKDSSYNEQFF. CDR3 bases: TGTGCCAGTACCAAAGACAGCTCCTACAATGAGCAGTTCTTC.

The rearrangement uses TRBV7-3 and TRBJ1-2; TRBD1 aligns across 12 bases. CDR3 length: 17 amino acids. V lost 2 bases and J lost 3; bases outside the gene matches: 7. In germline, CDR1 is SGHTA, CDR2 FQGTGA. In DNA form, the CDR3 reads TGTGCCAGCAGCTTAGTTGGGACAGGGGGCGCATACTATGGCTACACCTTC. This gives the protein CASSLVGTGGAYYGYTF.

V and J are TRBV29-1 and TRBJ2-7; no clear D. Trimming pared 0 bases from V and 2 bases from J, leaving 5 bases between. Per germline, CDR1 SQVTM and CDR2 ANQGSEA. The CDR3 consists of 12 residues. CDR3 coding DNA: TGCAGCGTTGAAGACCGTACCTACGAGCAGTACTTC. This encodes CSVEDRTYEQYF.

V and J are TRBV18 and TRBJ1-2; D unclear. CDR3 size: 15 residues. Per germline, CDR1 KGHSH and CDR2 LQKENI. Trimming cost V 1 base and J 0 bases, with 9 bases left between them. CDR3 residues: CASSPLGGSNYGYTF. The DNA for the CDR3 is TGTGCCAGCTCACCACTTGGAGGGTCTAACTATGGCTACACCTTC.

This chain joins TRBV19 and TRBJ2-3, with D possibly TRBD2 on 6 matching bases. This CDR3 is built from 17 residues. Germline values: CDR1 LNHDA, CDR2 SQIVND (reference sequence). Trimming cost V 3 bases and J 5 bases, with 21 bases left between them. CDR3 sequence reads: CASSITFRGGRGDTQYF. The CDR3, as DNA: TGTGCCAGTAGTATTACCTTCCGGGGAGGAAGGGGAGATACGCAGTATTTT.

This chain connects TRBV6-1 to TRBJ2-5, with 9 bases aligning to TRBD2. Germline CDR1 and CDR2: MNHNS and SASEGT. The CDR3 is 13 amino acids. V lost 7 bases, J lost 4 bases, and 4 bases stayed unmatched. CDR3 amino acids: CASILTSGETQYF. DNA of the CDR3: TGTGCCAGCATCCTGACTAGCGGAGAGACCCAGTACTTC.